This TCR beta chain was retrieved from a study of CD8+ T cells in alopecia areata. Across the study: Patients received oral tofacitinib, 5 to 10 mg twice daily, for moderate-to-severe alopecia areata.

Whole-study results and caveats: More clonal than normal scalp was lesional scalp, particularly alopecia totalis/universalis.

Isolated RNA was reverse transcribed into cDNA used as the sequencing template. The method was immunoSEQ multiplex PCR; TCRdb's version includes in-frame clones alone and lacks a portion of them. Of some 170,000 clones listed, 63% are singletons. A word on this clone: Its antigen is not identified.

The study team obtained lesional scalp punch biopsies and peripheral blood from alopecia areata patients. This clonotype was sampled from a human donor with alopecia areata. The source material was CD4+ T cells sorted from blood, sampled at week 0.

The CDR3 spells CASSLRTGVTEAFF. The CDR3 bases are TGTGCCAGCAGCTTGAGGACAGGGGTAACTGAAGCTTTCTTT. The chain uses TRBV5-6 and TRBJ1-1; 9 nucleotides align to TRBD1. The CDR3 extends over 14 amino acids. CDR1 is SGHDT, CDR2 YYEEEE, per germline. V gave up 1 base and J gave up 5 bases; unmatched junction bases: 3.